The entry below gives a single T cell receptor beta chain sequence along with its context. This sequence may be a read error, since a much larger clone differs from it by one base. This specimen belongs to a study of glioma-infiltrating T cells. Amplification of TCR alpha and beta CDR3 regions from RNA used iRepertoire nested multiplex PCR. TCRdb re-called the multiplex PCR reads through MiXCR, storing one row per CDR3 protein. The profile shows around 170,000 distinct CDR3 sequences, more than 35% of them singletons. The germline gives CDR1 ENHRY, CDR2 SYGVKD. The CDR3 is 14 amino acids. Trimming left V 9 bases short and J 7 bases short, with 21 bases between.

This chain connects TRBV10-3 to TRBJ1-2, with D possibly matching TRBD1 (5 bases). Sequencing was performed on glioma tissue, nonneoplastic brain tissue, or PBMCs (not recorded which). This receptor was taken from a human donor with low-grade glioma or glioblastoma, undergoing nonglioma brain surgery, or in good health (not recorded which). CDR3 residues: CAIRGAGFLSGYTF. The CDR3 DNA follows: TGTGCCATACGAGGGGCAGGGTTCTTATCTGGCTACACCTTC.